These 21 T cell receptor beta chains were all obtained from the same sample, sequenced in a study of tumor-infiltrating lymphocytes in primary liver carcinoma. Making TCR beta cDNA involved around 500 ng total RNA and a constant-region primer. Investigators got TCR beta libraries out of three nested multiplex PCR rounds, done with slightly modified ARM-PCR. With TRBV1-TRBV30 forward primers and a C-beta reverse primer, the first two PCR rounds were run for 10 cycles each. Each CDR3 protein is one row after TCRdb ran MiXCR on the multiplex PCR reads. The data show around 120,000 distinct CDR3 sequences, with around two thirds seen just once and over 6.5% held by the top ten. Co-extraction of both nucleic acids (RNA and DNA) used about 17-33 mg of unsorted bulk tissue. What was sequenced was tumor-adjacent normal liver tissue. Receptor source: a woman aged 55-69 years with primary liver carcinoma and hepatitis B virus infection.

In the case of this clonotype: A much larger clone differs from this one at a single base, so this may be a read error. The chain is built from TRBV30 and TRBJ1-5; no firm D call. The CDR3 sequence is 14 residues long. Germline lookup yields CDR1 GTSNPN and CDR2 SVGIG (reference sequence). The CDR3 DNA is TGTGCCCGGAGTTCGGTAATTGGCAATCAGCCCCAGCATTTT. Amino acids: CARSSVIGNQPQHF.

This clonotype was counted a single time. At one end, the junction sequence differs from germline, possibly due to a read error. The genes are TRBV28 and TRBJ1-1, with D tentatively TRBD1 (6 bases). The CDR3 sequence is 15 residues long. CDR1 and CDR2 from the germline V gene are MDHEN and SYDVKM. This CDR3 is CASTPGGGMNTETFF. Written as DNA, the CDR3 is TGTGCCAGCACCCCTGGAGGGGGGATGAACACTGAAACTTTCTTT.

For this clonotype: A junction boundary mismatches the germline segment, possibly from a read error. This chain connects TRBV11-1 to TRBJ2-4; TRBD2 is a possible D gene (7 bases). CDR1 is SGHAT, CDR2 FQDESV, per germline (reference sequence). There are 15 residues in the CDR3. CDR3 in DNA: TGTGCCAGCAGGAGAGGACGGGGGGACAATAACACTCAGTACTTC. This gives the protein CASRRGRGDNNTQYF.

This clonotype was picked up a small number of times. This may arise from a read error, as a much more abundant clone is one base away. The genes are TRBV7-8 and TRBJ2-5; 10 bases fit TRBD2. This CDR3 region has 17 residues. CDR1 and CDR2 (germline): SGHVS, FQNEAQ. The CDR3 protein is CASSLRLGLAGAETRYF. CDR3 nucleotide sequence: TGTGCCAGCAGCCTCCGGTTGGGTCTAGCGGGAGCGGAGACCCGGTACTTC.

The rearrangement links TRBV7-9 to TRBJ2-5; 10 bases are a match to TRBD2. The trim removed 5 bases at V and 0 bases at J, leaving 3 bases unmatched. Germline assignment: CDR1 SEHNR and CDR2 FQNEAQ (reference sequence). The CDR3 has 15 amino acids. Here the CDR3 reads CASSETSGYQETQYF. The DNA of the CDR3 is TGTGCCAGCAGCGAGACTAGCGGGTACCAAGAGACCCAGTACTTC.

Many counts were recorded for this clonotype. This sequence joins TRBV10-1 and TRBJ2-2; D gene unclear. The CDR3 is made up of 14 amino acids. Germline values: CDR1 WNHNN, CDR2 SYGVQD (reference sequence). V lost 4 bases, J lost 6 bases, and 12 bases lay in between. CDR3 coding DNA: TGCGCCAGCAGTGGCCCCGCGGAACCCGGGGAGCTGTTTTTT. It codes for CASSGPAEPGELFF.

In the case of this clonotype: Possible read error: a much larger clone is one base away. The chain has TRBV14 and TRBJ1-1, with 8 bases matching TRBD1. Looked up from germline, CDR1 is SGHDN and CDR2 is FVKESK. V shed 0 bases and J 3 bases; nucleotides not matched to a gene: 15. The CDR3 loop spans 19 amino acids. CDR3: CASSQDFRGAGDRYTEAFF. DNA for the CDR3: TGTGCCAGCAGCCAAGATTTTAGGGGAGCAGGGGACAGGTACACTGAAGCTTTCTTT. The whole variable domain, remainder taken from reference TRBV14 and TRBJ1-1, is EAGVTQFPSHSVIEKGQTVTLRCDPISGHDNLYWYRRVMGKEIKFLLHFVKESKQDESGMPNNRFLAERTGGTYSTLKVQPAELEDSGVYFCASSQDFRGAGDRYTEAFFGQGTRLTVV.

This clonotype was detected only a few times. The genes are TRBV6-1 and TRBJ2-1, with D perhaps matching TRBD1 (6 bases). The germline V gene encodes CDR1 MNHNS and CDR2 SASEGT. Trimming removed 4 bases at V and 7 bases at J, with 23 bases between. The CDR3 has 17 residues. The DNA of the CDR3 is TGTGCCAGCAGTGGAGAATCCAGGGGCGATCTTCAAAATGAGCAGTTCTTC. Protein sequence: CASSGESRGDLQNEQFF.

A note on this clonotype: One end of the junction is discordant with germline, which a read error may explain. The chain has TRBV6-5 and TRBJ2-1; TRBD1 agrees at 8 bases. Germline CDR1 MNHEY, CDR2 SVGAGI. There are 20 residues in the CDR3. As DNA, the CDR3 is TGTGCCAGCAGTTACTCGACACGTTCCGGGACAGGAGGCTCCTACAATGAGCAGTCCTTC. Translated: CASSYSTRSGTGGSYNEQSF.

Comments on this clonotype: The missing conserved phenylalanine or tryptophan at the end of this CDR3 makes a read error likely. The chain recombines TRBV2 with TRBJ1-1; the D is unclear. The CDR3 contains 13 residues. V lost 7 bases, J lost 2 bases, and 11 bases lay in between. Germline V CDR1 and CDR2: SNHLY, FYNNEI. This CDR3 reads CASIQGSNTEAFV. The CDR3 DNA reads TGTGCCAGCATCCAAGGGTCAAACACTGAAGCTTTCGTT.

Concerning this clonotype: A read error may account for a junction end that differs from germline. V is TRBV29-1 and J is TRBJ1-2; the D gene is possibly TRBD1 (5 bases). The germline CDR1 and CDR2 sequences are SQVTM and ANQGSEA. This CDR3 is 12 amino acids long. CDR3 in amino acids: CNVPWGWYGYTF. The CDR3 DNA follows: TGCAACGTTCCCTGGGGCTGGTATGGCTACACCTTC.

This clonotype was seen just once. A junction boundary mismatches the germline segment, possibly from a read error. This chain links TRBV12-3 or TRBV12-4 with TRBJ1-2; 7 nucleotides match TRBD1. This CDR3 region has 15 residues. The CDR3 loop reads CASSPQGPLNYGYTF. The DNA for the CDR3 is TGTGCCAGCAGTCCACAGGGGCCCCTTAACTATGGTTACACCTTC.

The gene calls are TRBV29-1 and TRBJ1-1; D might be TRBD1 (5 bases). This CDR3 contains 15 residues. Germline V gene lookup returns CDR1 SQVTM and CDR2 ANQGSEA. Deletions cut 4 bases from V and 0 bases from J, with 15 bases between. For the CDR3, the DNA is TGCAGCGTTGGCAGACTCGGGACTTTGAACACTGAAGCTTTCTTT. Encoded protein: CSVGRLGTLNTEAFF. The complete variable domain, with remaining parts taken from reference TRBV29-1 and TRBJ1-1, reads SAVISQKPSRDICQRGTSLTIQCQVDSQVTMMFWYRQQPGQSLTLIATANQGSEATYESGFVIDKFPISRPNLTFSTLTVSNMSPEDSSIYLCSVGRLGTLNTEAFFGQGTRLTVV.

For this clonotype: One end of the junction varies from germline; a read error may be responsible. This sequence joins TRBV19 and TRBJ2-1; 8 bases line up with TRBD1. The CDR3 has 13 residues. CDR1 is LNHDA and CDR2 is SQIVND in the germline V gene (reference sequence). The CDR3 coding sequence is TGTGCCAGTAGTGTAGAGGACAGGGTAGGTCAGTTCTTC. This encodes CASSVEDRVGQFF. The variable domain in full, completed from reference TRBV19 and TRBJ2-1, reads DGGITQSPKYLFRKEGQNVTLSCEQNLNHDAMYWYRQDPGQGLRLIYYSQIVNDFQKGDIAEGYSVSREKKESFPLTVTSAQKNPTAFYLCASSVEDRVGQFFGPGTRLTVL.

The J gene is TRBJ2-1, the V gene TRBV28, with 8 positions matching TRBD2. The CDR3 length is 20 residues. Germline trimming cut 6 bases from V and 4 bases from J; bases unmatched to any gene: 23. From germline, CDR1 is MDHEN and CDR2 SYDVKM. In nucleotides, the CDR3 is TGTGCCAGCAGCCCAATGAGGGGGGGCGGGAGGATTGGGAGGTACAATGAGCAGTTCTTC. It translates to CASSPMRGGGRIGRYNEQFF.

In this sample, this clonotype turned up many times. The chain is built from TRBV5-1 and TRBJ1-1; D is undetermined. The CDR3 length is 14 residues. With 0 bases removed from V and 2 bases from J, the gap between germline ends came to 8 bases. Germline CDR1 is SGHRS and CDR2 is YFSETQ. The CDR3, as DNA: TGCGCCAGCAGCTTGGAGGAGGCAAACACTGAAGCTTTCTTT. Protein sequence: CASSLEEANTEAFF.

As to this clonotype: A single base separates this from a much larger clone, so it may be a read error. The genes are TRBV5-1 and TRBJ2-7; TRBD2 aligns across 10 bases. Germline-derived CDR1 and CDR2 are SGHRS and YFSETQ. There are 14 residues in the CDR3. Trimming removed 2 bases from V and 3 bases from J; junction bases left unmatched: 2. For the CDR3, the DNA is TGCGCCAGCAGCTTACTAGCGGGGTGCTACGAGCAGTACTTC. Encoded protein: CASSLLAGCYEQYF.

On this clonotype itself: An end of the junction differs from the germline gene, which may be a read error. In nucleotides, the CDR3 is TGCGCCGGCAGCCAACCGGGTATGAATGAGCAGTTCTTC. Its protein product is CAGSQPGMNEQFF. The genes are TRBV4-1 and TRBJ2-1, with no clear D. Germline assignment: CDR1 MGHRA and CDR2 YSYEKL. There are 13 residues in the CDR3.

Remarks on this clonotype: At one end, the junction sequence differs from germline, possibly due to a read error. J is TRBJ1-1 and V is TRBV4-1; weak D call: TRBD1 (6 bases). CDR3 length equals 19 residues. Germline V gives CDR1 MGHRA, CDR2 YSYEKL. Here the CDR3 reads CASSQVGWGASPMNTEAFF. The CDR3 bases are TGCGCCAGTAGCCAAGTCGGCTGGGGGGCCTCTCCGATGAACACTGAAGCTTTCTTT.

This chain uses TRBV4-1 with TRBJ2-1; D is undetermined. Trimming left V 8 bases short and J 9 bases short, with 23 bases between. CDR3 size: 15 residues. CDR1 is MGHRA and CDR2 is YSYEKL in the germline V gene. CDR3 protein: CASCPTDSRSVEQFF. CDR3 nucleotide sequence: TGCGCCAGCTGTCCCACTGACTCGAGAAGCGTTGAGCAGTTCTTC.

On this clonotype: A read error may explain this, as a much larger clone is one base away. This chain uses TRBV5-1 with TRBJ2-1, with D perhaps being TRBD1 or TRBD2 (5 bases each). Trimming shortened V by 7 bases and J by 3 bases, and 8 bases separated the two germline ends. CDR3 size: 12 residues. Germline V gives CDR1 SGHRS, CDR2 YFSETQ. CDR3 sequence (DNA): TGCGCCAGCGAGAGGGGCTACAATGAGCAGTTCTTC. This translates into CASERGYNEQFF.